This TCR beta chain was sequenced during a study of cytomegalovirus exposure and HLA in healthy donors. Study-level results: First-cohort TCR clusters tended to co-occur in the 95 to 150 validation repertoires, a later analysis found.

The donors were members of the validation cohort comprising over 100 subjects, separate from the roughly 690-subject first cohort. There are 15 residues in the CDR3. Per germline, CDR1 SGHRS and CDR2 YFSETQ. V lost 3 bases and J lost 5; bases outside the gene matches: 9. The data were produced by immunoSEQ multiplex PCR, yet TCRdb's version contains in-frame clones alone and is incomplete. The data hold approximately 58,000 clones, with 75% to 95% observed a single time. On this clone: Its antigen is unknown.

The genes are TRBV5-1 and TRBJ2-7, with 9 nucleotides matching TRBD1. Source material: PBMCs. The receptor was derived from a woman in her 30s in good health and CMV-seronegative. This CDR3 reads CASSWEQGAHNEQYF. The DNA of the CDR3 is TGCGCCAGCAGCTGGGAACAGGGGGCCCACAACGAGCAGTACTTC.